Each of the 11 T cell receptor beta chains below was sequenced from the same sample in a study of T cell clonality in common variable immunodeficiency. Study findings and constraints: Reportedly, TCR beta sequences from common variable immunodeficiency showed fewer deletions and N-nucleotide insertions.

The data were produced by immunoSEQ multiplex PCR, yet TCRdb's version contains in-frame clones alone and is incomplete. This sample comprises 30,000 to 40,000 clones, none seen once only. Their recognized antigens are unknown. The sequencing sample was made of peripheral blood mononuclear cells. These receptors all stem from a human donor with common variable immunodeficiency.

This clone has a handful of counts. The CDR3 extends 3 residues past the end of the read, so its final part is completed from the germline J gene. This chain joins TRBV6-1 and TRBJ1-6; D gene uncertain. Germline CDR1 is MNHNS and CDR2 is SASEGT. V gave up 2 bases and J gave up 10 bases, with 12 bases separating them. This CDR3 contains 14 residues. The DNA read from the CDR3 is TGTGCCAGCAGTGAATTCACAGTTTCCTCACCC. Encoded protein: CASSEFTVSSP. The whole CDR3 region reads CASSEFTVSSPLHF.

In regard to this clone: Coverage ceases 3 residues before the CDR3 finishes, and the germline J gene fills in the end. The V call is TRBV7-2, the J call TRBJ2-7; 11 nucleotides line up with TRBD1. Trimming took 3 bases from V and 3 from J; bases not matched to a gene: 4. Germline CDR1 is SGHTA and CDR2 is FQGNSA. The CDR3 extends over 15 amino acids. The CDR3 loop reads CASSFIGTGGYEQYF. The part of the CDR3 DNA that was read is TGTGCCAGCAGCTTTATCGGGACAGGGGGCTACGAG.

Comment on this clone: With the read ending 3 residues before the CDR3 end, the germline J gene is used to fill in that end. This chain connects TRBV7-3 to TRBJ2-3, with 12 nucleotides matching TRBD2. The J segment lost 3 bases and the V segment lost 2 bases, leaving 6 bases of the junction unmatched. Germline V gives CDR1 SGHTA, CDR2 FQGTGA. The CDR3 spans 17 residues. The CDR3 loop is CASSLGALAGGTDTQYF. The CDR3 DNA, read in part, is TGTGCCAGCAGCTTAGGGGCCCTAGCGGGAGGGACAGATACG.

Points on this clone: Read sequence stops 3 residues before the CDR3 end, and the germline J gene provides the missing end. The chain couples TRBV11-2 to TRBJ1-2; no reliable D call. CDR3 length: 15 amino acids. Looked up from germline, CDR1 is SGHAT and CDR2 is FQNNGV. Trimming removed 0 bases from V and 4 bases from J, with 12 bases in between. The DNA read from the CDR3 is TGTGCCAGCAGCTTAGATGGGCGGAGCGGCTATGGC. Residues: CASSLDGRSGYG. The full CDR3 sequence reads CASSLDGRSGYGYTF.

This clone appeared a few times. From the germline J gene comes the end of the CDR3, since the read stops 3 residues before it. The chain links TRBV7-3 to TRBJ2-7, with unresolved D. The CDR3 totals 15 residues. V was pared by 5 bases and J by 3 bases, with 17 bases between. CDR1 and CDR2 from the germline V gene are SGHTA and FQGTGA. Incomplete CDR3 DNA: TGTGCCAGCAGCCCTTCCAGCTCACTACTCTACGAG. It translates to CASSPSSSLLYE. The complete CDR3 sequence is CASSPSSSLLYEQYF.

This clone was seen repeatedly, ten times or more. The CDR3 end falls 3 residues outside the read, so it is completed with the germline J gene. The rearrangement joins TRBV7-3 to TRBJ1-6, with TRBD1 matching 8 bases. The CDR3 runs to 15 residues. Trimming cost V 5 bases and J 2 bases; bases outside gene matches: 2. Germline CDR1 and CDR2: SGHTA and FQGTGA. Partial CDR3 DNA: TGTGCCAGCAGCCTGACAGGGGCCTATAATTCACCC. Translation: CASSLTGAYNSP. The entire CDR3 is CASSLTGAYNSPLHF.

This clone was seen at least ten times. The read terminates 3 residues ahead of where the CDR3 ends, so the germline J gene completes it. The chain is built from TRBV11-3 and TRBJ2-7, with D maybe TRBD1 (6 bases). Trimming left V 2 bases short and J 2 bases short, with 13 bases between. Germline V gene lookup returns CDR1 SGHNT and CDR2 YENEEA. CDR3 size: 15 residues. The DNA read from the CDR3 is TGTGCCAGCAGCTTAACGGCAGGGGAAACCTACGAG. It is translated as CASSLTAGETYE. The CDR3 as a whole reads CASSLTAGETYEQYF.

This clone occurred a few times. The read comes to an end 3 residues before the CDR3 does, leaving the germline J gene to fill in the end. The chain is built from TRBV7-3 and TRBJ1-1; 8 bases fit TRBD1. After removal of 5 bases from V and 3 bases from J, the junction contained 17 bases not matched to a gene. Germline V lookup: CDR1 SGHTA, CDR2 FQGTGA. The CDR3 contains 18 residues. The chain's CDR3 is CASSINRDRMGRDTEAFF. The DNA read from the CDR3 is TGTGCCAGCAGCATAAACCGGGACAGGATGGGTCGAGACACTGAA.

For this clone: The sequence runs out 3 residues before the end of the CDR3; the remainder is reconstructed from the germline J gene. This rearrangement joins TRBV7-9 to TRBJ2-7; D is undetermined. The CDR3 is made up of 11 amino acids. Germline values: CDR1 SEHNR, CDR2 FQNEAQ (reference sequence). V shed 5 bases and J shed 4 bases, with 6 bases lying between them. The CDR3 bases that were read are TGTGCCAGCAGCCGCGAATACGAG. Its translation: CASSREYE. The CDR3 in full is CASSREYEQYF.

This clone was counted at least ten times. The CDR3 end is not reached by the read, which stops 3 residues before it; the germline J gene fills it in. The rearrangement joins TRBV5-1 to TRBJ2-3; 9 bases line up with TRBD2. There are 16 residues in the CDR3. V lost 4 bases, J lost 4 bases, and 10 bases stayed unmatched. The germline V gene encodes CDR1 SGHRS and CDR2 YFSETQ. Incomplete CDR3 DNA: TGCGCCAGCAGCGTCGTTGGCGGGAGGGCCTCAGATACG. Its protein is CASSVVGGRASDT. The whole CDR3 protein is CASSVVGGRASDTQYF.

This clone occurred many times. The read ends 3 residues before the CDR3 terminus; that terminus is restored from the germline J gene. The chain combines TRBV30 with TRBJ1-4; weak D call: TRBD1 (5 bases). Between the trimmed V and J ends, which lost 2 bases and 8 bases, there was a span of 12 bases. The CDR3 length is 13 residues. From germline, CDR1 is GTSNPN and CDR2 SVGIG (reference sequence). CDR3 DNA (partial): TGTGCCTGGAGTTGGCAGGGAAGAGAAAAA. It codes for CAWSWQGREK. The complete CDR3 reads CAWSWQGREKLFF.